These 19 T cell receptor beta chains originate from one sample sequenced in a study of CD8+ T cells in alopecia areata (dated by TCRdb to 2016 to 2019). The library came from the immunoSEQ multiplex PCR assay. RNA was extracted from all samples and reverse transcribed into cDNA as template for TCR sequencing. TCRdb mirrors the immuneACCESS table, restricted to in-frame sequences. Some clones are absent from its copies; in checked studies, under half trace to an unresolved V gene, and the reason for the others is unknown. The sample profile shows roughly 250,000 clones; about 68% of them were found once. 1.2% of the sample comes from the top ten. Interpreted using the paper, the time point label stands for: baseline before oral tofacitinib. Source: CD4+ T cells sorted from blood, taken at week 0. These receptors came from a human donor with alopecia areata.

This clone was found a few times. V and J are TRBV29-1 and TRBJ1-1, with D uncertain. The CDR3 has 12 residues. The germline V and J ends were trimmed by 4 bases and 1 base, with 7 bases remaining between them. Germline assignment: CDR1 SQVTM and CDR2 ANQGSEA. CDR3 sequence: CSVGRQNTEAFF. DNA of the CDR3: TGCAGCGTTGGGCGGCAGAACACTGAAGCTTTCTTT.

The chain uses TRBV9 and TRBJ2-7, with unresolved D. The V and J ends lost 0 bases and 0 bases respectively, with 7 bases between them. Germline V gene sequence: CDR1 SGDLS, CDR2 YYNGEE. This CDR3 spans 14 amino acids. CDR3 nucleotide sequence: TGTGCCAGCAGCGTAGGGGCCGACTCCTACGAGCAGTACTTC. As protein: CASSVGADSYEQYF.

The chain has TRBV5-4 and TRBJ1-2, with unresolved D. The V and J ends lost 0 bases and 4 bases respectively, with 10 bases between them. Per germline, CDR1 SGHNT and CDR2 YYREEE (reference sequence). The CDR3 is 14 amino acids. Here the CDR3 DNA reads TGTGCCAGCAGCTTGGACAACCTCAGCTATGGCTACACCTTC. Residues: CASSLDNLSYGYTF.

On this clone: In the same sample, other DNA sequences code for this CDR3. The gene calls are TRBV2 and TRBJ2-3; the D is unclear. The V end lost 3 bases, the J end lost 4 bases, and 2 bases lay between the germline ends. There are 11 residues in the CDR3. CDR1 and CDR2 (germline): SNHLY, FYNNEI. CDR3 protein: CASSDADTQYF. CDR3 sequence (DNA): TGTGCCAGCAGTGATGCAGATACGCAGTATTTT. Looking up the rest from reference TRBV2 and TRBJ2-3 gives the full variable domain: EPEVTQTPSHQVTQMGQEVILRCVPISNHLYFYWYRQILGQKVEFLVSFYNNEISEKSEIFDDQFSVERPDGSNFTLKIRSTKLEDSAMYFCASSDADTQYFGPGTRLTVL.

The chain has TRBV15 and TRBJ1-2; perhaps TRBD1 as D (5 bases). V gave up 3 bases and J gave up 2 bases, with 13 bases separating them. Germline CDR1 is LNHNV and CDR2 is YYDKDF (reference sequence). The CDR3 contains 15 residues. CDR3 sequence: CATSSYGGLNYGYTF. The CDR3 bases are TGTGCCACCAGCAGTTACGGGGGTCTCAACTATGGCTACACCTTC.

The gene calls are TRBV5-1 and TRBJ1-1; TRBD1 agrees at 7 bases. Germline V lookup: CDR1 SGHRS, CDR2 YFSETQ. J was trimmed by 0 bases and V by 0 bases; bases with no gene match: 2. The CDR3 loop spans 15 amino acids. The CDR3 spells CASSLGQGVNTEAFF. In nucleotides, the CDR3 is TGCGCCAGCAGCTTGGGACAGGGCGTGAACACTGAAGCTTTCTTT. Filled out from reference TRBV5-1 and TRBJ1-1, the complete variable domain reads KAGVTQTPRYLIKTRGQQVTLSCSPISGHRSVSWYQQTPGQGLQFLFEYFSETQRNKGNFPGRFSGRQFSNSRSEMNVSTLELGDSALYLCASSLGQGVNTEAFFGQGTRLTVV.

V gene TRBV5-6 combines with J gene TRBJ2-3; 9 bases are shared with TRBD1. V trimming: 4 bases; J trimming: 4 bases; junction bases outside the gene matches: 7. The CDR3 sequence is 15 residues long. Per germline, CDR1 SGHDT and CDR2 YYEEEE. The CDR3 bases are TGTGCCAGCAGCCCCGGGACAGGGAAGGCAGATACGCAGTATTTT. Amino acid sequence: CASSPGTGKADTQYF.

V gene TRBV20-1 combines with J gene TRBJ2-4; no definite D call. The CDR3 extends over 11 amino acids. Germline V gene lookup returns CDR1 DFQATT and CDR2 SNEGSKA (reference sequence). V was shortened by 6 bases and J by 7 bases, with 10 bases between the two germline ends. The CDR3 protein is CSAYTPNIQYF. The DNA for the CDR3 is TGCAGTGCGTATACGCCGAACATTCAGTACTTC.

This rearrangement joins TRBV13 to TRBJ1-3; no clear D. The V gene lost 4 bases and the J gene lost 4 bases, with 8 bases spanning the gap. CDR1 PRHDT and CDR2 FYEKMQ come from the germline V gene (reference sequence). The CDR3 runs 13 residues. The CDR3: CASSSPPGNTIYF. CDR3 DNA: TGTGCCAGCAGCTCCCCTCCGGGAAACACCATATATTTT.

The chain employs TRBV29-1 and TRBJ2-1; the match to TRBD1 covers 7 bases. CDR3 length: 12 residues. Germline values: CDR1 SQVTM, CDR2 ANQGSEA. Trimming removed 7 bases from V and 7 bases from J; junction bases left unmatched: 7. The CDR3 loop is CSGTGDRNEQFF. CDR3 coding DNA: TGCAGCGGAACAGGGGATCGAAATGAGCAGTTCTTC.

The J gene is TRBJ2-5, the V gene TRBV29-1; a weak D match, TRBD2 (7 bases). Deletions cut 5 bases from V and 7 bases from J, with 17 bases between. This CDR3 is built from 13 residues. Germline V gene data show CDR1 as SQVTM and CDR2 as ANQGSEA. CDR3 coding DNA: TGCAGCGTTACCGGGGGGCCCAGTGGGACCCAGTACTTC. This encodes CSVTGGPSGTQYF.

About this clone itself: Within the sample, other DNA sequences also encode this same CDR3. The chain recombines TRBV2 with TRBJ2-3; D uncertain. Germline loops: CDR1 SNHLY, CDR2 FYNNEI. Trimming stripped 3 bases from V and 6 bases from J, with 4 bases between. The CDR3 is 11 amino acids. The DNA for the CDR3 is TGTGCCAGCAGTGACAGGGATACGCAGTATTTT. Translated: CASSDRDTQYF.

The V gene is TRBV10-3, the J gene TRBJ1-1; no reliable D call. Trimming removed 6 bases from V and 1 base from J, with 9 bases in between. Germline assignment: CDR1 ENHRY and CDR2 SYGVKD. This CDR3 comprises 13 residues. CDR3 in amino acids: CAISISGNTEAFF. The DNA for the CDR3 is TGTGCCATCAGCATTTCAGGGAACACTGAAGCTTTCTTT.

The rearrangement uses TRBV7-9 and TRBJ1-6, with D perhaps TRBD1 (6 bases). Trimming left V 5 bases short and J 11 bases short, with 16 bases between. CDR3 length equals 14 residues. Germline CDR1 reads SEHNR; CDR2 reads FQNEAQ (reference sequence). CDR3 region: CASSHRDKPAPLHF. CDR3 nucleotide sequence: TGTGCCAGCAGCCACCGGGACAAACCGGCACCCCTCCACTTT.

This clone was recorded only once. The J gene is TRBJ2-5, the V gene TRBV18; D might be TRBD1 (6 bases). V was pared by 5 bases and J by 2 bases, with 9 bases between. This CDR3 is 13 amino acids long. Germline values: CDR1 KGHSH, CDR2 LQKENI. CDR3 in DNA: TGTGCCAGCTCATCAGGGGAACAAGAGACCCAGTACTTC. As protein: CASSSGEQETQYF. Full variable domain (outside the CDR3, taken from reference TRBV18 and TRBJ2-5): NAGVMQNPRHLVRRRGQEARLRCSPMKGHSHVYWYRQLPEEGLKFMVYLQKENIIDESGMPKERFSAEFPKEGPSILRIQQVVRGDSAAYFCASSSGEQETQYFGPGTRLLVL.

The CDR3 DNA reads TGTGCCTGGAGTGTCACAGGGGGATATTCTGAAGCTTTCTTT. Residues: CAWSVTGGYSEAFF. This chain connects TRBV30 to TRBJ1-1; TRBD1 matches 8 bases. Germline assignment: CDR1 GTSNPN and CDR2 SVGIG (reference sequence). The CDR3 runs 14 residues. The junction had 6 bases not matched to a gene; V was cut back by 0 bases and J by 6 bases.

The chain uses TRBV4-2 and TRBJ2-5; TRBD1 aligns across 7 bases. From germline, CDR1 is LGHNA and CDR2 YNFKEQ. J lost 5 bases, V lost 3 bases, and 3 bases had no gene match. The CDR3 length is 13 residues. The CDR3 DNA reads as TGTGCCAGCAGCCAGTACAGGGGCGAGACCCAGTACTTC. Its protein product is CASSQYRGETQYF.

The V call is TRBV7-9, the J call TRBJ2-5; 7 positions agree with TRBD1. V was pared by 7 bases and J by 9 bases, with 11 bases of the junction left unmatched. Germline CDR1 is SEHNR and CDR2 is FQNEAQ (reference sequence). CDR3 length: 13 amino acids. In DNA form, the CDR3 reads TGTGCCAGCACCCGACAGGGACCTCGGTCCCAGTACTTC. Protein sequence: CASTRQGPRSQYF.

This clone was detected ten times or more. V gene TRBV11-2 combines with J gene TRBJ2-5, with 12 bases that match TRBD2. The length of the CDR3 is 15 residues. Germline-derived CDR1 and CDR2 are SGHAT and FQNNGV. V lost 5 bases and J lost 5; bases outside the gene matches: 6. CDR3 bases: TGTGCCAGCAGCACCTGGACTAGCGGGACGGAGACCCAGTACTTC. It encodes CASSTWTSGTETQYF.